This T cell receptor (beta chain) was retrieved from a study of blood T cell repertoires in COVID-19. Study details: Both acute and convalescent COVID-19 samples were obtained from the United States, Italy and Spain. From T cells, B-cell-depleted T cells, or PBMCs came the material, which was cDNA or gDNA.

Participants' own reports of clinical history determined their cohort assignment. Germline CDR1 is SGHRS and CDR2 is YFSETQ. The CDR3 runs to 14 residues. The V gene lost 8 bases and the J gene lost 6 bases, with 17 bases spanning the gap. This table comes from immunoSEQ multiplex PCR, and its TCRdb copy is limited to in-frame clones, with some not included. The table lists under 400,000 clones, roughly 86% of them singletons. The receptor's source is a woman aged 25 to 39 who had been exposed to COVID-19. The chain recombines TRBV5-1 with TRBJ2-2; D possibly corresponds to TRBD1 (6 bases). The specimen was PBMCs or T cells enriched from blood (not recorded which). CDR3 sequence reads: CASLPGQWAGELFF. The CDR3 nucleotides are TGCGCCAGTTTACCGGGACAATGGGCCGGGGAGCTGTTTTTT. The full variable domain, rest sourced from reference TRBV5-1 and TRBJ2-2, is KAGVTQTPRYLIKTRGQQVTLSCSPISGHRSVSWYQQTPGQGLQFLFEYFSETQRNKGNFPGRFSGRQFSNSRSEMNVSTLELGDSALYLCASLPGQWAGELFFGEGSRLTVL.